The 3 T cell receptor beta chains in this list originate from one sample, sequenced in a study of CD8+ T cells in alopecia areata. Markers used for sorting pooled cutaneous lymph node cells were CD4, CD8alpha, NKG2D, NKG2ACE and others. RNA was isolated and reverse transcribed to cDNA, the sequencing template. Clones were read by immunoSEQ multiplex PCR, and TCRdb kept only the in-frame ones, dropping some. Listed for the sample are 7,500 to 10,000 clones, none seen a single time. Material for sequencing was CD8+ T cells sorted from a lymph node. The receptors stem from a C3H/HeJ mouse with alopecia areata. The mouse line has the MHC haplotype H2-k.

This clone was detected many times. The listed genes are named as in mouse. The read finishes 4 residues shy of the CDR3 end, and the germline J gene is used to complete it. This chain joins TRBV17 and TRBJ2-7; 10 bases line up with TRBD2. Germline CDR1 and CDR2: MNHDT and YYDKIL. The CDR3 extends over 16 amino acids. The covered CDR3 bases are TGTGCTAGCAGTAGAGACTTTCTGGGGGGGCAAGAT. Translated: CASSRDFLGGQD. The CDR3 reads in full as CASSRDFLGGQDEQYF.

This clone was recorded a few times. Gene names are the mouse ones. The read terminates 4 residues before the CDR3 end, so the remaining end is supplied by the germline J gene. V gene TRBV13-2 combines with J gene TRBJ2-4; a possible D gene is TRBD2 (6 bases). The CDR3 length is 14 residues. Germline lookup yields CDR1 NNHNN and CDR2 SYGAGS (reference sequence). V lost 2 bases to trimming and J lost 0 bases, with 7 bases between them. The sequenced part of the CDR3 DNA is TGTGCCAGCGGTGACTGGGGTAGTCAAAAC. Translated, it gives CASGDWGSQN. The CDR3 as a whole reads CASGDWGSQNTLYF.

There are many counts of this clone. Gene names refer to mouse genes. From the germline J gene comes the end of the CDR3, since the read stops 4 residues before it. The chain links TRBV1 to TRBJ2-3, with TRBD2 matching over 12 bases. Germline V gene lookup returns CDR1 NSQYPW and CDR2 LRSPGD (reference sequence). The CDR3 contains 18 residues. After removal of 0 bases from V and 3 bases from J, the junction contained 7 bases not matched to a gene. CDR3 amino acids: CTCSADPTGGARAETLYF. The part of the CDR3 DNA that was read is TGCACCTGCAGTGCAGATCCGACTGGGGGGGCGCGGGCAGAA.